This note documents a single TCR beta chain sequence. Its antigen remains unidentified. The source of the sample is a study of beta chain features in type 1 diabetes. General study findings and limits: There was a moderate but significant shortening of TCRB CDR3s in all four CD4+ subsets of Type 1 diabetes patients.

The whole isolated RNA underwent reverse transcription, so sequencing captured expressed TCRB transcripts. The table came from immunoSEQ multiplex PCR; TCRdb's copy has only in-frame clones and leaves some out. In the table there are 120,000 or so clones, 15% to 20% of which are singletons. V lost 0 bases, J lost 5 bases, and 9 bases lay in between. Per the germline V gene, CDR1 is SGHRS and CDR2 is YFSETQ. This CDR3 region has 14 residues. The sequence was collected from a man in his late teens or twenties with type 1 diabetes. The gene calls are TRBV5-1 and TRBJ2-1; no clear D gene. The sample was central memory CD4+ T cells from blood. CDR3 amino acids: CASSLVTNNNEQFF. CDR3 nucleotide sequence: TGCGCCAGCAGCTTGGTGACGAACAACAATGAGCAGTTCTTC.